This is a list of T cell receptor beta chains from one sample in a study of CD8+ T cells in alopecia areata. TCRdb's copy holds only in-frame clones and misses some; the assay was immunoSEQ multiplex PCR. Among 95,000 to 100,000 clones, 55% to 75% were seen once, and the ten largest hold about 15%. The sequenced sample was CD8+ T cells sorted from blood, obtained at week 56, from a patient treated with tofacitinib. Every receptor here comes from a human donor with alopecia areata. Both conserved end residues are part of each CDR3. A D gene is named only where the DNA matches it firmly. Clone size, where shown, is once, few, many, or a class for clones that have expanded.

once	TRBV27	TRBJ1-2	-	TGTGCCAGCAGTTTCGGCGGGTTAGGAGGCTACACCTTC	CASSFGGLGGYTF
once	TRBV5-6	TRBJ2-7	TRBD1	TGTGCCAGCAGCTCTACAGGGGACCGTGGATACGAGCAGTACTTC	CASSSTGDRGYEQYF
-	TRBV6-5	TRBJ2-1	TRBD1	TGTGCCAGCAGTTGGGACAGGGCCTCCTACAATGAGCAGTTCTTC	CASSWDRASYNEQFF
-	TRBV29-1	TRBJ2-7	-	TGCAGCGTTGAATTAGAGGTGTCAGGGACCAAACCTTACGAGCAGTACTTC	CSVELEVSGTKPYEQYF
-	TRBV30	TRBJ2-1	-	TGTGCCTGGTGGGACGAAATATCTGAGCAGTTCTTC	CAWWDEISEQFF
-	TRBV19	TRBJ1-6	TRBD1	TGTGCCAGCAATACCGGGACAGGGAATTCACCCCTCCACTTT	CASNTGTGNSPLHF
-	TRBV30	TRBJ2-7	-	TGTGCCTGGAGTGATGGTGGACAGCGCTTTCCCTACGAGCAGTACTTC	CAWSDGGQRFPYEQYF
-	TRBV2	TRBJ1-6	-	TGTGCCAGCAGTCGACCCTATAATTCACCCCTCCACTTT	CASSRPYNSPLHF
few	TRBV30	TRBJ1-1	-	TGTGCCTGGAGTGGGGGGGCCTCCACACCTTATTTT	CAWSGGASTPYF
few	TRBV6-5	TRBJ1-5	-	TGTGCCAGCAGACCCGCGGGGGAAAGCAATCAGCCCCAGCATTTT	CASRPAGESNQPQHF
-	TRBV6-6	TRBJ1-5	-	TGTGCCAGCAGTTACTCCCTCAGGGATAGCAATCAGCCCCAGCATTTT	CASSYSLRDSNQPQHF
-	TRBV30	TRBJ1-2	TRBD1	TGTGCCTGGAGGGGGGGACAGAATAATTATGGCTACACCTTC	CAWRGGQNNYGYTF
few	TRBV29-1	TRBJ2-3	-	TGCAGCGGGGGTCGCGAGACAGATACGCAGTATTTT	CSGGRETDTQYF
-	TRBV5-1	TRBJ2-1	-	TGCGCCAGCAGCTTGTCGGGCAGGGAGCCCTACAATGAGCAGTTCTTC	CASSLSGREPYNEQFF
-	TRBV9	TRBJ1-4	-	TGTGCCAGCAGCAGCGTAGAATACCTTGACAGTACTTATGAAAAACTGTTTTTT	CASSSVEYLDSTYEKLFF
-	TRBV7-9	TRBJ2-7	-	TGTGCCAGCAGCTTCCAGGGCTACGAGCAGTACTTC	CASSFQGYEQYF
-	TRBV4-2	TRBJ1-1	TRBD1	TGTGCCAGCAGCCAAGAGAGGGACAGCGCGGCGACTGAAGCTTTCTTT	CASSQERDSAATEAFF
few	TRBV11-2	TRBJ2-3	TRBD2	TGTGCCAGCAGCACACGGAACCCTGACAGGCGGGGGGGAGATACGCAGTATTTT	CASSTRNPDRRGGDTQYF
-	TRBV27	TRBJ2-2	TRBD1	TGTGCCAGCAGTTTGGGACAGGGAGGAGGGGAGCTGTTTTTT	CASSLGQGGGELFF
once	TRBV7-8	TRBJ2-5	-	TGTGCCAGCAGCACGGGGAACGGGGACCAAGAGACCCAGTACTTC	CASSTGNGDQETQYF
-	TRBV13	TRBJ1-6	-	TGTGCCAGCAGCCGGAGCTCCTATAATTCACCCCTCCACTTT	CASSRSSYNSPLHF
-	TRBV27	TRBJ2-1	-	TGTGCCACCTCCCCACTGGGCCTTTACAATGAGCAGTTCTTC	CATSPLGLYNEQFF
many	TRBV10-2	TRBJ2-3	TRBD2	TGCGCCAGCACCGATCGGACTAGCGGGGGGGTTACGCAGTATTTT	CASTDRTSGGVTQYF
-	TRBV29-1	TRBJ2-7	-	TGCAGCGTTGAAAGAGCCTACGAGCAGTACTTC	CSVERAYEQYF
few	TRBV7-9	TRBJ2-5	-	TGTGCCAGCAGCCAGGGTGGCCAAGAGACCCAGTACTTC	CASSQGGQETQYF
-	TRBV11-2	TRBJ1-2	-	TGTGCCAGCAGCTTAGATCCGGCCCGGGACTATGGCTACACCTTC	CASSLDPARDYGYTF
-	TRBV4-1	TRBJ2-2	-	TGCGCCAGCAGCCCTCGGACAGACTGGACCTCGAACACCGGGGAGCTGTTTTTT	CASSPRTDWTSNTGELFF
-	TRBV7-9	TRBJ2-2	-	TGTGCCAGCAGCACGAACACCGGGGAGCTGTTTTTT	CASSTNTGELFF
-	TRBV7-6	TRBJ2-2	TRBD1	TGTGCCAGCAGCTTACAGCCCAGGGGGACCGGGGAGCTGTTTTTT	CASSLQPRGTGELFF
few	TRBV7-9	TRBJ2-5	TRBD1	TGTGCCAGCAGCTCAGGGACAGGGGGCGCGAGAGAGACCCAGTACTTC	CASSSGTGGARETQYF
-	TRBV6-5	TRBJ1-2	TRBD1	TGTGCCAGTCGACAGGGTTCGAACTATGGCTACACCTTC	CASRQGSNYGYTF
few	TRBV6-4	TRBJ1-2	-	TGTGCCAGCAGTGACTCAGGGGATCCTAACTATGGCTACACCTTC	CASSDSGDPNYGYTF
few	TRBV29-1	TRBJ1-5	-	TGCAGCGTTGAGTCAGGGGAGGGCAATCAGCCCCAGCATTTT	CSVESGEGNQPQHF
-	TRBV4-1	TRBJ2-7	TRBD2	TGCGCCAGCAGCCAAGATAGCGGGGTCCTCTACGAGCAGTACTTC	CASSQDSGVLYEQYF
-	TRBV7-9	TRBJ1-5	TRBD1	TGTGCCAGCCGACAGGGAGGGAGCAATCAGCCCCAGCATTTT	CASRQGGSNQPQHF
few	TRBV4-1	TRBJ1-2	-	TGCGCCAGCAGCCAAGGCAGTGAGCAGGTTGCTGGCTACACCTTC	CASSQGSEQVAGYTF
-	TRBV18	TRBJ1-5	-	TGTGCCAGCTCACCAGACCCAACCAATAGCAATCAGCCCCAGCATTTT	CASSPDPTNSNQPQHF
-	TRBV20-1	TRBJ2-5	-	TGCAGTGCTAGGGGGGCAGGGGAGTACTTC	CSARGAGEYF
-	TRBV2	TRBJ1-1	-	TGTGCCAGCAGTGACGATGAAGCTTTCTTT	CASSDDEAFF
-	TRBV2	TRBJ1-2	-	TGTGCCAGCATCTCCCTGGGGAAAACCGCAATCCTCTATGGCTACACCTTC	CASISLGKTAILYGYTF
few	TRBV6-1	TRBJ2-7	-	TGTGCCAGCAGTGGGCGTCCTTTCTATGGAGGGGAGTCGGACGAGCAGTACTTC	CASSGRPFYGGESDEQYF
-	TRBV5-1	TRBJ2-3	TRBD2	TGCGCCAGCAGCTTGGCCCCGAGGCTAGCGGGCACAGATACGCAGTATTTT	CASSLAPRLAGTDTQYF
-	TRBV7-9	TRBJ2-5	TRBD2	TGTGCCAGCATCGACGGGGGGGCCGGACTAGAGACCCAGTACTTC	CASIDGGAGLETQYF
few	TRBV29-1	TRBJ2-3	TRBD2	TGCAGCGTTGTGACTAGCGGCACAGATACGCAGTATTTT	CSVVTSGTDTQYF
-	TRBV9	TRBJ1-1	TRBD1	TGTGCCAGCAGCGTCGGGACAGGGGGCACTGAAGCTTTCTTT	CASSVGTGGTEAFF
-	TRBV2	TRBJ2-2	-	TGTGCCAGCAGGCCTGACACGAACACCGGGGAGCTGTTTTTT	CASRPDTNTGELFF
-	TRBV5-1	TRBJ1-1	TRBD1	TGCGCCAGCAGCTCCCGGGACAGAAATGAAGCTTTCTTT	CASSSRDRNEAFF
-	TRBV7-9	TRBJ2-1	-	TGTGCCAGCAGCTCGCCACCCGGGGGCTCCTACAATGAGCAGTTCTTC	CASSSPPGGSYNEQFF
-	TRBV13	TRBJ2-7	TRBD1	TGTGCCAGCAGTGGGACAGGGATACCCGAGCAGTACTTC	CASSGTGIPEQYF
-	TRBV7-9	TRBJ2-7	-	TGTGCCAGCAGCCCAAGAGGTGGTGGCCCAAACTCCTACGAGCAGTACTTC	CASSPRGGGPNSYEQYF
-	TRBV5-1	TRBJ2-1	-	TGCGCCAGCAGCTTTTGGACCGACAATGAGCAGTTCTTC	CASSFWTDNEQFF
-	TRBV4-1	TRBJ2-5	-	TGCGCCAGCAGCCAGGGTAGAGGGTTCGGGGAGACCCAGTACTTC	CASSQGRGFGETQYF
many	TRBV14	TRBJ1-2	TRBD1	TGTGCCAGCAGCCAATGGGCAGGGGGAATTGGCTACACCTTC	CASSQWAGGIGYTF
-	TRBV4-2	TRBJ2-3	TRBD2	TGTGCCAGCAGCCAAGATGTTCCTAGCGGGGGGGCAACAGATACGCAGTATTTT	CASSQDVPSGGATDTQYF
-	TRBV7-9	TRBJ2-1	-	TGTGCCACGGGCCGGGGAAACAATGAGCAGTTCTTC	CATGRGNNEQFF
few	TRBV5-8	TRBJ2-3	TRBD2	TGTGCCAGCAGCTTGTGGCAGGGAGGGAGAGACACAGATACGCAGTATTTT	CASSLWQGGRDTDTQYF
once	TRBV13	TRBJ2-1	TRBD1	TGTGCCAGCAGCCCGGGACAGGTATTCGTCGGTACTAATGAGCAGTTCTTC	CASSPGQVFVGTNEQFF
few	TRBV6-6	TRBJ1-6	-	TGTGCCAGTAGCGAGAATTCACCCCTCCACTTT	CASSENSPLHF
-	TRBV30	TRBJ1-3	-	TGTGCTTGGAGTGGGACTGGAAACACCATATATTTT	CAWSGTGNTIYF